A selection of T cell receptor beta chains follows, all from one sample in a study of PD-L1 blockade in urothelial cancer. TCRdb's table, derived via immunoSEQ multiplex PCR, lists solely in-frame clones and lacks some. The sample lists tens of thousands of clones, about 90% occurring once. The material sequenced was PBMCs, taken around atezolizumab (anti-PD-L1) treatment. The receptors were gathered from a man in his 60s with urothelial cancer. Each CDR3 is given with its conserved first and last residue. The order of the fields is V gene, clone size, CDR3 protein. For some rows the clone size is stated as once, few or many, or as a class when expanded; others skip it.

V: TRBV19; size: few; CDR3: CASSSQAGQPQNTIYF
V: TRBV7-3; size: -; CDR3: CASSPGQGGTEAFF
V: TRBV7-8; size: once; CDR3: CASSSRTGTGFYEQYF
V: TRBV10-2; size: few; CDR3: CASSDPGQSSGNTIYF
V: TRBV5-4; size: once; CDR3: CASSLYREQETQYF
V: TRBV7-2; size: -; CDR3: CASSLADFSGGYNEQFF
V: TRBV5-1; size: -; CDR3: CASSKTGIDEQYF
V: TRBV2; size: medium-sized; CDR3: CASPGGGRSSYGYTF
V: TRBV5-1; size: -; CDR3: CASSSERGTANYGYTF
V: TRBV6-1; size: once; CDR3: CASSEGERGTDTQYF
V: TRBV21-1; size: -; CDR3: CASSLRGYGYTF
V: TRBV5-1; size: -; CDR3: CASRTEYEQYF
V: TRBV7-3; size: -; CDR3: CASSLSGSGGVTDTQYF
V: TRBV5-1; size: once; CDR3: CASSSSGYSTDTQYF
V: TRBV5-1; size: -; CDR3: CASRALGQGYTEAFF
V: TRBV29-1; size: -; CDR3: CSVGPGQANTEAFF
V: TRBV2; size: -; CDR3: CASSQQGGGTEAFF
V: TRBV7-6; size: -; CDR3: CASSLGQTPEGYTF
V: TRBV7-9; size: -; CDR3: CASSLGGGWENIQYF
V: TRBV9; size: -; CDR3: CASSGRGGDYGYTF
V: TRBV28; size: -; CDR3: CASSYDPGTQYF
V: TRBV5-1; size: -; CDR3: CASSLIGQPNTEAFF
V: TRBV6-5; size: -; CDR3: CASSNDRGQNEKLFF
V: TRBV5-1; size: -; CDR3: CASSYPQETQYF
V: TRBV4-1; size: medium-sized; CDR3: CASSRGTVRTEAFF
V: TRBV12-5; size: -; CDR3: CASGLVSSGLVGEQFF
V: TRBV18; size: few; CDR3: CASSPQRGGGNQPQHF
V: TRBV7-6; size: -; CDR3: CASSLGTSGTYNEQFF
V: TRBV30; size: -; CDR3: CAGDRGPTEKLFF
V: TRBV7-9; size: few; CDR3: CASSHRTGPLEQYF
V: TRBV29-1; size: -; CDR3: CSVAPGTNTGELFF
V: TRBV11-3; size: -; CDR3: CASSLVKNTEAFF
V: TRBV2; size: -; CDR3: CASSPPALGGNEKLFF
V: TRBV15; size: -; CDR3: CATSIRQGANYGYTF
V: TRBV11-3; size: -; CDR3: CASSSGLAGAPPYGGELFF
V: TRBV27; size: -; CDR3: CASSLAGVRNQPQHF
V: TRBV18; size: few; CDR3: CASSSGLAGGRTDTQYF
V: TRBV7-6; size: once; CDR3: CASSRSGLADTQYF
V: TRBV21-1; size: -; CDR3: CASSKWTGDTYEQYF
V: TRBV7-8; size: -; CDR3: CASSITGNTGELFF
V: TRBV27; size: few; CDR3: CASSLSSPWTGRFSPLHF
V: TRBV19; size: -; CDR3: CASSTPTGVGNTGELFF
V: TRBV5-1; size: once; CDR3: CASSLRGNTNEKLFF
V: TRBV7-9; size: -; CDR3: CASSRETQYF
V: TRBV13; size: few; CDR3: CASSLGLAGGTYEQYF
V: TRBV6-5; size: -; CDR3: CASKGTGYTEAFF
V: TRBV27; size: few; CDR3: CASSLGTGGELFF
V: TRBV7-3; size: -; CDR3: CASSFTGGGGYTF
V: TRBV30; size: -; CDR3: CAWSVGNRANTEAFF
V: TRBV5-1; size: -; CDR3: CASSLVLAGGNNEQFF
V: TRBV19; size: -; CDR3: CASSTDGDYEQYF
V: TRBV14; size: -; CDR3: CASSQDRWREKLFF